These T cell receptor beta chains were read from a single sample in a study of PD-1 blockade in classical Hodgkin lymphoma. The method was immunoSEQ multiplex PCR; TCRdb's version includes in-frame clones alone and lacks a portion of them. The repertoire holds around 93,000 clones, with about three quarters as singletons. This specimen was peripheral blood mononuclear cells (PBMCs), taken before the fourth cycle of nivolumab. The receptors here all came from a human donor with classical Hodgkin lymphoma. Each CDR3 is given with its conserved first and last residue. A D gene is named only where the DNA matches it firmly. Not every row has a clone size; where given, it reads once, few, many or a size class.

clone size	V gene	D gene	J gene	CDR3 protein	CDR3 DNA
NA	TRBV4-1	TRBD2	TRBJ2-5	CASSQVVGAGQETQYF	TGCGCCAGCAGCCAAGTGGTGGGAGCGGGGCAAGAGACCCAGTACTTC
NA	TRBV5-1	NA	TRBJ1-1	CASSLAFFGGARNTEAFF	TGCGCCAGCAGCTTGGCCTTTTTCGGGGGGGCGCGGAACACTGAAGCTTTCTTT
NA	TRBV7-9	TRBD2	TRBJ2-7	CASSLSTSGFSYEQYF	TGTGCCAGCAGCTTAAGTACTAGCGGCTTCTCCTACGAGCAGTACTTC
NA	TRBV27	TRBD2	TRBJ2-7	CASSFLGLAGSYEQYF	TGTGCCAGCAGTTTCCTCGGACTAGCGGGATCCTACGAGCAGTACTTC
few	TRBV12-5	TRBD1	TRBJ1-2	CASGLSDRFIYGYTF	TGTGCTAGTGGTTTGTCGGACAGGTTCATTTATGGCTACACCTTC
NA	TRBV4-3	NA	TRBJ1-1	CASSQIGFLEAFF	TGCGCCAGCAGCCAGATCGGGTTTCTTGAGGCTTTCTTT
NA	TRBV6-5	TRBD1	TRBJ1-2	CASNPGGRHYGYTF	TGTGCCAGCAATCCAGGGGGGAGACACTATGGCTACACCTTC
once	TRBV5-1	NA	TRBJ2-5	CASSLAGSQETQYF	TGCGCCAGCAGCTTGGCAGGGTCCCAAGAGACCCAGTACTTC
few	TRBV18	TRBD1	TRBJ1-2	CASSLFGGQGNYGYTF	TGTGCCAGCTCACTCTTCGGGGGACAGGGGAACTATGGCTACACCTTC
NA	TRBV18	NA	TRBJ1-5	CASSPTGNSNQPQHF	TGTGCCAGCTCACCGACAGGTAATAGCAATCAGCCCCAGCATTTT
NA	TRBV2	NA	TRBJ1-6	CASRGGQSGGSPLHF	TGTGCCAGCAGAGGCGGACAGTCTGGAGGTTCACCCCTCCACTTT
once	TRBV30	TRBD2	TRBJ2-2	CAWSGGVRAGELFF	TGTGCCTGGAGCGGGGGGGTGAGGGCCGGGGAGCTGTTTTTT
NA	TRBV4-1	TRBD1	TRBJ1-2	CASSQDRVRGYTF	TGCGCCAGCAGCCAGGACAGGGTTCGCGGCTACACCTTC
NA	TRBV30	TRBD1	TRBJ1-3	CAFERRTGEWGSGNTIYF	TGTGCCTTCGAGAGAAGGACAGGGGAATGGGGCTCTGGAAACACCATATATTTT
NA	TRBV6-5	NA	TRBJ1-1	CASSYLGWETEAFF	TGTGCCAGCAGTTATCTGGGCTGGGAGACTGAAGCTTTCTTT
few	TRBV5-1	TRBD2	TRBJ2-7	CASSLELAAYEQYF	TGCGCCAGCAGCTTGGAACTAGCGGCCTACGAGCAGTACTTC
NA	TRBV7-2	NA	TRBJ2-7	CASSSPPQKQYF	TGTGCCAGCAGCTCCCCCCCCCAGAAGCAGTACTTC
NA	TRBV11-2	TRBD1	TRBJ1-2	CASSPDRNYGYTF	TGTGCCAGCAGCCCGGACAGGAACTATGGCTACACCTTC
NA	TRBV27	TRBD1	TRBJ1-5	CASSPGQGRQPQHF	TGTGCCAGCAGCCCGGGACAGGGAAGGCAGCCCCAGCATTTT
once	TRBV7-2	NA	TRBJ2-2	CASSSISTLTGELFF	TGTGCCAGCAGCTCTATTAGTACGTTAACCGGGGAGCTGTTTTTT
NA	TRBV7-6	NA	TRBJ1-4	CASSARSWDISTNEKLFF	TGTGCCAGCAGCGCACGATCCTGGGACATTTCAACTAATGAAAAACTGTTTTTT
NA	TRBV6-6	TRBD1	TRBJ2-1	CASSPGQGADEQFF	TGTGCCAGCAGCCCGGGACAGGGGGCAGATGAGCAGTTCTTC
NA	TRBV6-6	NA	TRBJ2-1	CASSWRFTIAEIEQFF	TGTGCCAGCAGTTGGCGGTTTACCATTGCGGAAATTGAGCAGTTCTTC
NA	TRBV27	NA	TRBJ2-5	CASRTVGRGLQETQYF	TGTGCCAGCAGGACTGTAGGGCGAGGGCTTCAAGAGACCCAGTACTTC